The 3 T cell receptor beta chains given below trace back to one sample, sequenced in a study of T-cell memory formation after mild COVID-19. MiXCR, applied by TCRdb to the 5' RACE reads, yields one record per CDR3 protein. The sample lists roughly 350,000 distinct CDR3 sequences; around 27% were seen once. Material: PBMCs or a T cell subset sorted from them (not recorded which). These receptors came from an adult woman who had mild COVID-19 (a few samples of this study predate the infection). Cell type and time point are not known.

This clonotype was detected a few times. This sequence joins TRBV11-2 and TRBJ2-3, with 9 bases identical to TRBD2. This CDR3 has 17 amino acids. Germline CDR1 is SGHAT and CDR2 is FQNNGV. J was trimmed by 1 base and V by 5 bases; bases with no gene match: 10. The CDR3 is CASSQIGAGGRTDTQYF. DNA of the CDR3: TGTGCCAGCAGCCAAATAGGAGCGGGGGGCCGCACAGATACGCAGTATTTT.

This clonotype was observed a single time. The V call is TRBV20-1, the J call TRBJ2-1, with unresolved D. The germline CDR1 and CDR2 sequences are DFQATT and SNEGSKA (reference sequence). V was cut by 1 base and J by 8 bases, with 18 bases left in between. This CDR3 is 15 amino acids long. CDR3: CSARGTGGFKDEQFF. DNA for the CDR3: TGCAGTGCTAGAGGTACTGGCGGTTTTAAGGATGAGCAGTTCTTC.

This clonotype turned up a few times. This CDR3 is CASSVGATAEQFF. CDR3 DNA sequence: TGTGCCAGCAGCGTTGGTGCGACGGCGGAGCAGTTCTTC. The chain employs TRBV9 and TRBJ2-1, with D hard to call. The CDR3 is 13 amino acids. Trimming removed 2 bases at V and 10 bases at J, with 13 bases between. Germline loops: CDR1 SGDLS, CDR2 YYNGEE.